The rows below give T cell receptor beta chains drawn from one sample of a study of blood T cell repertoires in COVID-19. Repertoires were generated with immunoSEQ multiplex PCR, while TCRdb's copy carries only in-frame clones and drops some. The top ten clones hold roughly an eighth of a sample with about 190,000 clones, about 86% of them seen once. Sequencing input: peripheral blood. These receptors were collected from a woman in her 70s with COVID-19, enrolled during active disease. Each CDR3 is given with its conserved first and last residue. Fields, in order: D gene, clone size, V gene, J gene, CDR3 protein, CDR3 DNA. The D gene is left open where the match is weak. Not all rows give a size; the values are once, few, many and, for expanded clones, a class.

.	.	TRBV7-9	TRBJ2-7	CASSSRGSSYEQYF	TGTGCCAGCAGCTCGAGAGGTAGCTCCTACGAGCAGTACTTC
.	once	TRBV11-3	TRBJ2-6	CASSLDAGNPGANVLTF	TGTGCCAGCAGCTTAGATGCAGGGAACCCTGGGGCCAACGTCCTGACTTTC
TRBD2	.	TRBV3-1/TRBV3-2	TRBJ2-1	CASSQVTSGYNEQFF	TGTGCCAGCAGCCAAGTGACTAGCGGATACAATGAGCAGTTCTTC
.	few	TRBV30	TRBJ2-7	CAWSPPTGFEQYF	TGTGCCTGGAGTCCCCCAACAGGGTTCGAGCAGTACTTC
.	.	TRBV7-9	TRBJ2-7	CASSWGDYEQYF	TGTGCCAGCAGCTGGGGAGACTACGAGCAGTACTTC
TRBD2	.	TRBV5-1	TRBJ2-1	CASSLLASGYNEQFF	TGCGCCAGCAGCTTGCTGGCTAGCGGATACAATGAGCAGTTCTTC
.	.	TRBV28	TRBJ1-1	CASSISGKEAFF	TGTGCCAGCAGTATTTCAGGGAAAGAAGCTTTCTTT
.	.	TRBV6-6	TRBJ1-5	CASSYSKQTNQPQHF	TGTGCCAGCAGTTACTCGAAACAAACCAATCAGCCCCAGCATTTT
.	.	TRBV28	TRBJ2-7	CASSTREQYF	TGTGCCAGCAGTACTCGCGAGCAGTACTTC
.	.	TRBV9	TRBJ1-1	CASSVGVGGTEAFF	TGTGCCAGCAGCGTAGGGGTAGGGGGCACTGAAGCTTTCTTT
.	.	TRBV28	TRBJ1-1	CASSAHSAGTEAFF	TGTGCCAGCAGTGCACATAGCGCAGGCACTGAAGCTTTCTTT
.	.	TRBV15	TRBJ1-5	CATSRDRVRQPQHF	TGTGCCACCAGCAGAGACAGGGTACGCCAGCCCCAGCATTTT
TRBD1	.	TRBV7-9	TRBJ2-2	CASRWDRGFEVGELFF	TGTGCCAGCAGATGGGACAGGGGGTTCGAGGTCGGGGAGCTGTTTTTT
TRBD1	.	TRBV3-1/TRBV3-2	TRBJ2-5	CASSPYSVRGLETQYF	TGTGCCAGCAGCCCCTATTCAGTCAGGGGGCTAGAGACCCAGTACTTC
TRBD1	.	TRBV6-5	TRBJ1-6	CASSPRTGGNSPLHF	TGTGCCAGCAGCCCCAGGACAGGGGGGAATTCACCCCTCCACTTT
TRBD2	.	TRBV28	TRBJ2-2	CASKRGGTGELFF	TGTGCCAGCAAACGGGGGGGCACCGGGGAGCTGTTTTTT
.	few	TRBV9	TRBJ1-5	CASSVGRGFQPQHF	TGTGCCAGCAGCGTAGGCAGGGGTTTTCAGCCCCAGCATTTT
.	.	TRBV29-1	TRBJ2-3	CSPGPQRTDTQYF	TGCAGCCCGGGACCGCAACGGACAGATACGCAGTATTTT
.	.	TRBV29-1	TRBJ2-7	CSVTLASEQYF	TGCAGCGTGACACTAGCCAGCGAGCAGTACTTC
TRBD2	.	TRBV7-3	TRBJ2-1	CASSLASGQYNEQFF	TGTGCCAGCAGCTTAGCTAGCGGGCAATACAATGAGCAGTTCTTC
.	few	TRBV21-1	TRBJ1-1	CASSKDFLSRHLNTEAFF	TGTGCCAGCAGCAAGGACTTTTTAAGTAGACACTTGAACACTGAAGCTTTCTTT
TRBD1	once	TRBV5-1	TRBJ1-1	CASNPGTGGIVAEAFF	TGCGCCAGCAATCCCGGGACAGGGGGGATTGTTGCTGAAGCTTTCTTT
TRBD1	.	TRBV10-3	TRBJ2-3	CAITTKPGQVGTDTQYF	TGTGCCATCACCACTAAACCGGGACAGGTGGGGACAGATACGCAGTATTTT
.	.	TRBV20-1	TRBJ2-4	CSASTLPVQYF	TGCAGTGCTAGTACCCTCCCGGTTCAGTACTTC
TRBD2	.	TRBV9	TRBJ2-3	CASSIRLASDTQYF	TGTGCCAGCAGCATTCGACTAGCCTCAGATACGCAGTATTTT
TRBD2	.	TRBV19	TRBJ2-7	CASSWGLAESYEQYF	TGTGCCAGTAGTTGGGGACTAGCGGAGTCCTACGAGCAGTACTTC
TRBD2	.	TRBV4-1	TRBJ2-1	CASSQDPSGPYNEQFF	TGCGCCAGCAGCCAAGACCCTAGCGGTCCCTACAATGAGCAGTTCTTC
TRBD2	.	TRBV5-1	TRBJ2-2	CASSGPSGRRLGELFF	TGCGCCAGCAGCGGCCCAAGCGGGAGAAGATTAGGGGAGCTGTTTTTT
.	.	TRBV7-9	TRBJ1-1	CASSYPLTVPNTEAFF	TGTGCCAGCAGCTACCCCTTGACAGTACCAAACACTGAAGCTTTCTTT
.	.	TRBV5-4	TRBJ2-7	CASSHGSGDYEQYF	TGTGCCAGCAGTCACGGGTCCGGAGACTACGAGCAGTACTTC
TRBD2	.	TRBV19	TRBJ2-2	CASSRGGVAGDPGELFF	TGTGCCAGTAGTAGGGGCGGGGTAGCGGGCGACCCCGGGGAGCTGTTTTTT
TRBD1	.	TRBV9	TRBJ1-1	CASSGGTGLNTEAFF	TGTGCCAGCAGCGGGGGGACAGGCTTGAACACTGAAGCTTTCTTT
.	.	TRBV30	TRBJ2-7	CAWKGVYEQYF	TGTGCCTGGAAAGGGGTTTACGAGCAGTACTTC
.	.	TRBV7-9	TRBJ1-1	CASSPETEAFF	TGTGCTAGCAGCCCCGAGACTGAAGCTTTCTTT
TRBD1	.	TRBV4-3	TRBJ1-4	CASSNQDRANEKLFF	TGCGCCAGCAGCAACCAGGACAGGGCGAATGAAAAACTGTTTTTT
TRBD1	.	TRBV30	TRBJ1-1	CAWSSGGTEAFF	TGTGCCTGGAGTTCAGGGGGCACTGAAGCTTTCTTT
.	.	TRBV7-6	TRBJ2-1	CASSLVPGLSSYNEQFF	TGTGCCAGCAGCTTAGTACCGGGACTGTCATCCTACAATGAGCAGTTCTTC
TRBD2	once	TRBV4-2	TRBJ2-7	CASSQVGGTSPYEQYF	TGTGCCAGCAGCCAAGTTGGCGGGACTAGCCCCTACGAGCAGTACTTC
.	.	TRBV5-6	TRBJ2-2	CASSLVSPGEGGELFF	TGTGCCAGCAGCTTAGTTTCCCCCGGTGAGGGAGGGGAGCTGTTTTTT
.	.	TRBV7-8	TRBJ1-5	CASSLGEGQRGNQPQHF	TGTGCCAGCAGCTTAGGGGAGGGACAACGAGGCAATCAGCCCCAGCATTTT
.	.	TRBV11-2	TRBJ2-2	CASSPYTGELFF	TGTGCCAGCAGCCCTTACACCGGGGAGCTGTTTTTT
TRBD2	.	TRBV25-1	TRBJ2-1	CASSDFGGSYNEQFF	TGTGCCAGCAGTGATTTCGGGGGGTCCTACAATGAGCAGTTCTTC